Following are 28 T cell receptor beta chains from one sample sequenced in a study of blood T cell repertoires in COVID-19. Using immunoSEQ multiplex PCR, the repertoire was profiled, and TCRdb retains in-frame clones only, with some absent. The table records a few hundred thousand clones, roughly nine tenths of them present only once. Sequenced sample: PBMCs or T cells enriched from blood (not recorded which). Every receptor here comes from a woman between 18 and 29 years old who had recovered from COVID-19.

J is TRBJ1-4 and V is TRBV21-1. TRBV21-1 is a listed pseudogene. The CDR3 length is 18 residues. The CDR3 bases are TGTGCCAGCAGCAAAGGAAAAGTGTTACGGGGGGTTAATGAAAAACTGTTTTTT. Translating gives CASSKGKVLRGVNEKLFF.

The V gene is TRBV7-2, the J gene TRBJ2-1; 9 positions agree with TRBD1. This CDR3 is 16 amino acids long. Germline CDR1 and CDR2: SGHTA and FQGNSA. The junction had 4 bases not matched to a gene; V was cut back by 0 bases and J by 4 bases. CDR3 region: CASSLAGTGLYNEQFF. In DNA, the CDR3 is TGTGCCAGCAGCTTAGCAGGGACAGGGCTTTACAATGAGCAGTTCTTC.

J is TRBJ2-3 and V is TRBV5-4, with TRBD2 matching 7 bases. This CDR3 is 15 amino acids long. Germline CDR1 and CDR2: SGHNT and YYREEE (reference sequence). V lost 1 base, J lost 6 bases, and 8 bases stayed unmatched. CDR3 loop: CASSLWGEGSDTQYF. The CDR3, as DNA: TGTGCCAGCAGCTTGTGGGGGGAGGGGTCCGATACGCAGTATTTT. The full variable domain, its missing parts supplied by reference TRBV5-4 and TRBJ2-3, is ETGVTQSPTHLIKTRGQQVTLRCSSQSGHNTVSWYQQALGQGPQFIFQYYREEENGRGNFPPRFSGLQFPNYSSELNVNALELDDSALYLCASSLWGEGSDTQYFGPGTRLTVL.

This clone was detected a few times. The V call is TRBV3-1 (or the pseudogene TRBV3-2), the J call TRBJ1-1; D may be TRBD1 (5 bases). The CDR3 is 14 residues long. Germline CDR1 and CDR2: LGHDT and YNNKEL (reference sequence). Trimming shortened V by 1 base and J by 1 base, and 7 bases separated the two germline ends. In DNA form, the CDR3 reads TGTGCCAGCAGCCAAGTAGGGGAGAACACTGAAGCTTTCTTT. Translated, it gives CASSQVGENTEAFF.

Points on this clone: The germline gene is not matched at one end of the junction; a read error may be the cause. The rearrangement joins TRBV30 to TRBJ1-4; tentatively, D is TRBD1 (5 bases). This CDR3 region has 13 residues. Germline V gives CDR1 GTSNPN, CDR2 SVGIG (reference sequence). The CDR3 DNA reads TGTGTCTGGTCTGGAGGGGTAGTGGAAAAACTGTTTTTT. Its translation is CVWSGGVVEKLFF.

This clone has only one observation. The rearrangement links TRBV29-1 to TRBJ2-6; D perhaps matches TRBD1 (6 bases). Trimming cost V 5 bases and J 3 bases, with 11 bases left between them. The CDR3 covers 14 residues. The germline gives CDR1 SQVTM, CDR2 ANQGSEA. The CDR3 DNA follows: TGCAGCGTTTTAACAGGGAGTGGGGCCAACGTCCTGACTTTC. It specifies CSVLTGSGANVLTF.

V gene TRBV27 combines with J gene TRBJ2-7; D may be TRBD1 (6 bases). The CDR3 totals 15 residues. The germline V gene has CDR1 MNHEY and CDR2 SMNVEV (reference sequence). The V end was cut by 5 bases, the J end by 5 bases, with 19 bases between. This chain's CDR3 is CASSLYRAKAHEQYF. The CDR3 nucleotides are TGTGCCAGCAGTCTCTACAGGGCAAAGGCCCACGAGCAGTACTTC.

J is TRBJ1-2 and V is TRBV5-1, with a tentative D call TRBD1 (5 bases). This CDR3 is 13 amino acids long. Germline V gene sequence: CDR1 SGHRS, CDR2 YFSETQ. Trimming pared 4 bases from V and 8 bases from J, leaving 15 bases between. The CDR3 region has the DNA TGCGCCAGCAGCCTGCAGGGATTCCGCGGCTACACCTTC. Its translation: CASSLQGFRGYTF. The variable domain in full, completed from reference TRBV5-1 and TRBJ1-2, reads KAGVTQTPRYLIKTRGQQVTLSCSPISGHRSVSWYQQTPGQGLQFLFEYFSETQRNKGNFPGRFSGRQFSNSRSEMNVSTLELGDSALYLCASSLQGFRGYTFGSGTRLTVV.

The CDR3 nucleotides read TGTGCCAGCAGCTTGGTAGGACAGGGAGAGGAAAAACTGTTTTTT. Translated, it gives CASSLVGQGEEKLFF. The rearrangement uses TRBV5-5 and TRBJ1-4; 8 bases fit TRBD1. Germline V gene lookup returns CDR1 SGHKS and CDR2 YYEKEE (reference sequence). After removal of 0 bases from V and 8 bases from J, the junction contained 6 bases not matched to a gene. The CDR3 is 15 residues long.

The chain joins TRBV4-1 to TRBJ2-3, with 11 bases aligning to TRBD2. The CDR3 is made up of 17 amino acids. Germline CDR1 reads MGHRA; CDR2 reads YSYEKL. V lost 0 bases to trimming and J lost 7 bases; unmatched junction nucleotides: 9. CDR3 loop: CASSQDHGTSGFHTQYF. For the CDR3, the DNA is TGCGCCAGCAGCCAAGACCACGGGACTAGCGGTTTCCATACGCAGTATTTT.

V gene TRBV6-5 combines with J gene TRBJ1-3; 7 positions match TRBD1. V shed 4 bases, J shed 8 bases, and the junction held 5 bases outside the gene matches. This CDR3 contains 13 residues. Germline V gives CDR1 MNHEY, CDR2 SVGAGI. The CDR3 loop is CASSFQGEDTIYF. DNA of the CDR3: TGTGCCAGCAGTTTCCAGGGGGAGGACACCATATATTTT.

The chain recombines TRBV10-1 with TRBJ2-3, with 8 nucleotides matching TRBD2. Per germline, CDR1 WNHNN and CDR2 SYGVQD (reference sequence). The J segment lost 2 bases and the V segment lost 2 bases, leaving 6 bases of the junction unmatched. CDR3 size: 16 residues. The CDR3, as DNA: TGCGCCAGCAGTGAGGGCATAGCGGGGATCACAGATACGCAGTATTTT. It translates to CASSEGIAGITDTQYF.

Here the CDR3 reads CASSPTGGEPQHF. CDR3 DNA: TGTGCCAGCTCACCAACGGGGGGCGAGCCCCAGCATTTT. This chain connects TRBV18 to TRBJ1-5; perhaps TRBD1 as D (6 bases). Between the trimmed V and J ends, which lost 2 bases and 8 bases, there was a span of 10 bases. Germline loops: CDR1 KGHSH, CDR2 LQKENI. This CDR3 comprises 13 residues.

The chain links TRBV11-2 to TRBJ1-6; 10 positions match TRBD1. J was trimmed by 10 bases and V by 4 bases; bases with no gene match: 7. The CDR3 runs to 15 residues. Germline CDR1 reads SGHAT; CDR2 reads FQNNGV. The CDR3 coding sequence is TGTGCCAGCAGCTATGGGACAGGGGATCACTCACCCCTCCACTTT. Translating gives CASSYGTGDHSPLHF.

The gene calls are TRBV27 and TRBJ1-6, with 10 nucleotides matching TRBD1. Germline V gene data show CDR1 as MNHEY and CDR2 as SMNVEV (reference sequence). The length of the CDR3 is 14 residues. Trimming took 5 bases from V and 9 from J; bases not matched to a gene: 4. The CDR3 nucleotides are TGTGCCAGCAGTCGAGGACAGGGGGTTTCACCCCTCCACTTT. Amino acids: CASSRGQGVSPLHF.

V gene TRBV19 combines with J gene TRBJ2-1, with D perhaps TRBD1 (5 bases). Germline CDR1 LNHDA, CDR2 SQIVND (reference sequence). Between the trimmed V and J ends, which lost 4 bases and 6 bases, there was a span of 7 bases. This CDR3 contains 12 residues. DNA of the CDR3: TGTGCCAGTAGTAGAACAGGCAATGAGCAGTTCTTC. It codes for CASSRTGNEQFF. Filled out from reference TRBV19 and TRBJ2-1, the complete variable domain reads DGGITQSPKYLFRKEGQNVTLSCEQNLNHDAMYWYRQDPGQGLRLIYYSQIVNDFQKGDIAEGYSVSREKKESFPLTVTSAQKNPTAFYLCASSRTGNEQFFGPGTRLTVL.

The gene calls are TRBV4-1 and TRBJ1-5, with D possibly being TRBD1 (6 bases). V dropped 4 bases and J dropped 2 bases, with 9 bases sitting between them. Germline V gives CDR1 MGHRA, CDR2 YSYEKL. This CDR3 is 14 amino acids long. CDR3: CASSPRQGNQPQHF. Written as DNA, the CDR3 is TGCGCCAGCAGCCCCCGACAGGGCAATCAGCCCCAGCATTTT.

In nucleotides, the CDR3 is TGTGCCAGCAGCGCCGGGAAGAACACTGAAGCTTTCTTT. Its protein product is CASSAGKNTEAFF. The genes are TRBV11-3 and TRBJ1-1; no firm D call. Germline loops: CDR1 SGHNT, CDR2 YENEEA. This CDR3 comprises 13 residues. Trimming cost V 5 bases and J 1 base, with 8 bases left between them.

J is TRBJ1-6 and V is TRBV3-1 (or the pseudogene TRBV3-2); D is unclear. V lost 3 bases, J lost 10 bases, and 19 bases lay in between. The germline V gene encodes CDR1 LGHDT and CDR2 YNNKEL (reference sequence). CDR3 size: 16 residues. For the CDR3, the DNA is TGTGCCAGCAGCCAGGATACCGGGAAAATAGGGTCACCCCTCCACTTT. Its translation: CASSQDTGKIGSPLHF.

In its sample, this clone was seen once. The CDR3 bases are TGTGCCAGCAGTGGGGAGACTTATGGCGGGGAGCTGTTTTTT. Residues: CASSGETYGGELFF. The chain uses TRBV11-3 and TRBJ2-2; maybe TRBD2 (5 bases). The germline V gene has CDR1 SGHNT and CDR2 YENEEA. With 6 bases removed from V and 7 bases from J, the gap between germline ends came to 15 bases. The CDR3 sequence is 14 residues long. Supplemented by reference TRBV11-3 and TRBJ2-2, the full variable domain reads EAGVVQSPRYKIIEKKQPVAFWCNPISGHNTLYWYLQNLGQGPELLIRYENEEAVDDSQLPKDRFSAERLKGVDSTLKIQPAELGDSAVYLCASSGETYGGELFFGEGSRLTVL.

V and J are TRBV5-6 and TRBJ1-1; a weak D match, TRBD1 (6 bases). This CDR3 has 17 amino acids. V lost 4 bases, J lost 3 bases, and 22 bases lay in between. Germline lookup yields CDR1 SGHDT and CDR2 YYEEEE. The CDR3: CASSQLKTGKVYTEAFF. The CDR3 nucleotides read TGTGCCAGCAGCCAACTCAAAACAGGGAAGGTGTACACTGAAGCTTTCTTT.

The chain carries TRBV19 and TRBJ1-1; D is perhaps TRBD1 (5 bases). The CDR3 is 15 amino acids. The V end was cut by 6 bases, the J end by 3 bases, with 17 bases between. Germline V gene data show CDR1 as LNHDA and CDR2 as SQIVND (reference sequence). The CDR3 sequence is CASRVEPGPYTEAFF. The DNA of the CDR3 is TGTGCCAGTAGGGTTGAACCAGGGCCCTACACTGAAGCTTTCTTT.

Written as DNA, the CDR3 is TGTGCCAGCAGTTGGCCAGGCGGGGGAAACACCATATATTTT. This sequence encodes CASSWPGGGNTIYF. The genes are TRBV27 and TRBJ1-3; no firm D call. The CDR3 runs to 14 residues. Trimming removed 4 bases from V and 4 bases from J, with 11 bases in between. Germline assignment: CDR1 MNHEY and CDR2 SMNVEV (reference sequence).

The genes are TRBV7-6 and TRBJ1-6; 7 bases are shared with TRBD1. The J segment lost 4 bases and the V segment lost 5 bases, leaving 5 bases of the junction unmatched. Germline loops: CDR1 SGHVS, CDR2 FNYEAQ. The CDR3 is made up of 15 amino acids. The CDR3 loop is CASSPTTGYNSPLHF. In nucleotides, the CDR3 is TGTGCCAGCAGCCCCACGACAGGGTATAATTCACCCCTCCACTTT.

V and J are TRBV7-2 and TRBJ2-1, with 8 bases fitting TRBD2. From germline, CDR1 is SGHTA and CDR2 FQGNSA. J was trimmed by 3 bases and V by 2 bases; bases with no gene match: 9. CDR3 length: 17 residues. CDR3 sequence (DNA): TGTGCCAGCAGCTTAAAGGTTGGGGCGGGGGGCTACAATGAGCAGTTCTTC. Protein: CASSLKVGAGGYNEQFF.

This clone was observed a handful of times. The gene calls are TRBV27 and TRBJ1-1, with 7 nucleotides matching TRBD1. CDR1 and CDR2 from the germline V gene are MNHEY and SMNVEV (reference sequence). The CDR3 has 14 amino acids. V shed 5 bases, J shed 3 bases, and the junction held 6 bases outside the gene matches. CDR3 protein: CASSPTGAYTEAFF. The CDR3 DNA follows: TGTGCCAGCAGTCCTACAGGGGCGTACACTGAAGCTTTCTTT.

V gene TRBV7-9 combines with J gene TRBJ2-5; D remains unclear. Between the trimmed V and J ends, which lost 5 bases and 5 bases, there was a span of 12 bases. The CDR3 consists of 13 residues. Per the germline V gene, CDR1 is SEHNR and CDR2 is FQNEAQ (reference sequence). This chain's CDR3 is CASSLEFYETQYF. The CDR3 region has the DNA TGTGCCAGCAGCCTTGAGTTTTACGAGACCCAGTACTTC.

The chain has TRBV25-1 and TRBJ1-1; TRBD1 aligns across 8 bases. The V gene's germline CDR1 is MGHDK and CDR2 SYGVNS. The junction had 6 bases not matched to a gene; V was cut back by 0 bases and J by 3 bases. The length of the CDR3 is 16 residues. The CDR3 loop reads CASSEYRTGLYTEAFF. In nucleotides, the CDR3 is TGTGCCAGCAGTGAATATAGGACAGGGTTGTACACTGAAGCTTTCTTT.